The sequence of this TCR beta chain was determined in a study of T cells expressing NK-cell markers. As for the study in general: Serological testing identified most of the eight sequenced donors as HCMV-seropositive and one as seronegative. Study-wide results and limits: Roughly 6 donors had dominant NKG2C+ clonotypes that comprised about 1.0-7.5% of their CD8+ T cells.

For this clonotype: The target antigen is unknown.

CDR3 size: 15 residues. Germline V gene sequence: CDR1 SGHRS, CDR2 YFSETQ. TCRdb reanalyzed the 5' RACE reads, giving one entry per CDR3 protein sequence and no DNA. Recorded for this sample: 400,000 or so distinct CDR3 sequences. The TCR originated in a woman in her forties or fifties in good health. Sequencing used blood T cells: a sorted CD56 or NKG2C T cell subset, CD4+ or CD8+ T cells, or bulk PBMC T cells (not recorded which). The chain links TRBV5-1 to TRBJ1-1; the D call of TRBD1 rests on TCRdb alone, since no DNA is present to check it. CDR3 region: CASSLGGPQGAEAFF.